This T cell receptor (beta chain) is from a study of blood T cell repertoires in COVID-19. Looking at the study overall: COVID-19 samples collected from the United States, Italy and Spain covered acute and convalescent phases. In each case, the material was cDNA or gDNA derived from T cells, B-cell-depleted T cells, or PBMCs.

CDR3 size: 14 residues. V lost 0 bases and J lost 4, with 10 bases in between. CDR1 SGHRS and CDR2 YFSETQ come from the germline V gene. The authors' processing: Nucleated cell number was recorded as an estimate derived from reference gene primer amplification. TCRdb's table, derived via immunoSEQ multiplex PCR, lists solely in-frame clones and lacks some. V and J calls and clone size are those listed in that table; D and trimming were worked out from the DNA. The sample yields almost 400,000 clones, approximately 87% seen once. The Seattle patients joined while their infection was active and were tracked longitudinally afterward.

The origin of this receptor is a woman in her sixties with COVID-19, enrolled during active disease. Sequencing was carried out using peripheral blood. The chain carries TRBV5-1 and TRBJ1-1; maybe TRBD1 (5 bases). DNA of the CDR3: TGCGCCAGCAGCTTGGTTGGCGGGGCCACTGAAGCTTTCTTT. Protein: CASSLVGGATEAFF.